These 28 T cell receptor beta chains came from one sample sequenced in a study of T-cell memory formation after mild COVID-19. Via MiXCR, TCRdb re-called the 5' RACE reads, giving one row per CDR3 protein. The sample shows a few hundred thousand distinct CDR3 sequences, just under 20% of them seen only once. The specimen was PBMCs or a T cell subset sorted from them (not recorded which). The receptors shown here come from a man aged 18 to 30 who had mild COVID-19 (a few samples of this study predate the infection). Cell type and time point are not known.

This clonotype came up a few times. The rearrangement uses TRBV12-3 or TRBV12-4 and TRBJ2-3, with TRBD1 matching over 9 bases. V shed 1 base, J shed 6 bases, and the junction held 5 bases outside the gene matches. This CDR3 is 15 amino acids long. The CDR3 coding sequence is TGTGCCAGCAGTTTAGGGACAGGGGACGTGGATACGCAGTATTTT. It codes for CASSLGTGDVDTQYF.

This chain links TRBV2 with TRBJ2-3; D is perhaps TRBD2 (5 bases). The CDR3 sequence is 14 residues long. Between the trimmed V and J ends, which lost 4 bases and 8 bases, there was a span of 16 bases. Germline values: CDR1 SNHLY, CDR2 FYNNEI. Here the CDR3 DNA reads TGTGCCAGCAGTGTGGACTGGTCCATGGGTACGCAGTATTTT. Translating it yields CASSVDWSMGTQYF. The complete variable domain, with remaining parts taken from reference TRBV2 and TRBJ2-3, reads EPEVTQTPSHQVTQMGQEVILRCVPISNHLYFYWYRQILGQKVEFLVSFYNNEISEKSEIFDDQFSVERPDGSNFTLKIRSTKLEDSAMYFCASSVDWSMGTQYFGPGTRLTVL.

The CDR3: CASSQDRGITGELFF. CDR3 bases: TGTGCCAGCAGCCAAGATAGAGGAATCACCGGGGAGCTGTTTTTT. V gene TRBV14 combines with J gene TRBJ2-2; the D is unclear. CDR3 length equals 15 residues. Germline lookup yields CDR1 SGHDN and CDR2 FVKESK. With 0 bases removed from V and 4 bases from J, the gap between germline ends came to 9 bases. Looking up the rest from reference TRBV14 and TRBJ2-2 gives the full variable domain: EAGVTQFPSHSVIEKGQTVTLRCDPISGHDNLYWYRRVMGKEIKFLLHFVKESKQDESGMPNNRFLAERTGGTYSTLKVQPAELEDSGVYFCASSQDRGITGELFFGEGSRLTVL.

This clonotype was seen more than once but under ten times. The CDR3 coding sequence is TGTGCCATCAAGACAGTGCAAGAGACCCAGTACTTC. It encodes CAIKTVQETQYF. The rearrangement joins TRBV10-3 to TRBJ2-5; tentative D call: TRBD1 (5 bases). Germline assignment: CDR1 ENHRY and CDR2 SYGVKD. The length of the CDR3 is 12 residues. With 7 bases removed from V and 2 bases from J, the gap between germline ends came to 8 bases.

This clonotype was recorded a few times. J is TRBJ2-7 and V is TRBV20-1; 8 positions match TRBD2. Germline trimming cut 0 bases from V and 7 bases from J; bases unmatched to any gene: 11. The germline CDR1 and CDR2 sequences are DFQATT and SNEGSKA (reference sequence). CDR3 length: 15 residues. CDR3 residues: CSARDQAGGAEEQYF. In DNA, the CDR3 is TGCAGTGCTAGAGATCAGGCGGGGGGAGCGGAGGAGCAGTACTTC.

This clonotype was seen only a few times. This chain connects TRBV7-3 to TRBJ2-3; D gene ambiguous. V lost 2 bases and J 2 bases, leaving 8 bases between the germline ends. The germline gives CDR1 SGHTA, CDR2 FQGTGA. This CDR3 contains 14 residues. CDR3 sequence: CASSLSRDTDTQYF. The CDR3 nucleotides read TGTGCCAGCAGCTTATCGCGAGACACAGATACGCAGTATTTT.

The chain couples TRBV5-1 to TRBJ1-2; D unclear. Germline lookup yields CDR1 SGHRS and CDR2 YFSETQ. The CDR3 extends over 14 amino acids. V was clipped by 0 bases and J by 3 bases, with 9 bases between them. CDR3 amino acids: CASSLGHGYYGYTF. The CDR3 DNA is TGCGCCAGCAGCTTGGGGCATGGCTACTATGGCTACACCTTC.

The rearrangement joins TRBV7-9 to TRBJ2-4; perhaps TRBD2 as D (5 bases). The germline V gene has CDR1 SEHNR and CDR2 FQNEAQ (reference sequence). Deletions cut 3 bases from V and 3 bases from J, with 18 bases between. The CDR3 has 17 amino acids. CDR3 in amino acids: CASSLARGTDGKNIQYF. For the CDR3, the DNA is TGTGCCAGCAGCTTGGCCCGGGGAACAGATGGCAAAAACATTCAGTACTTC.

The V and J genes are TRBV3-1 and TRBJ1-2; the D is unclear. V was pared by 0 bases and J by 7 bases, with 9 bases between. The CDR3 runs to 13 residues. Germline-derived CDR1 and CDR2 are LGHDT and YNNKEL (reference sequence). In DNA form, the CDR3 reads TGTGCCAGCAGCCAAGAAGGCAGCGGTGGCTACACCTTC. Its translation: CASSQEGSGGYTF.

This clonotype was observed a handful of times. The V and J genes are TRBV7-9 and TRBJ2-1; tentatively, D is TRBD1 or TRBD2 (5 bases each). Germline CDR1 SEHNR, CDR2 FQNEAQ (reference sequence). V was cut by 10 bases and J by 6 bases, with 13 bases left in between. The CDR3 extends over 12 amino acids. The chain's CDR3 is CATRDLGNEQFF. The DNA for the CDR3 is TGTGCCACAAGGGACCTTGGCAATGAGCAGTTCTTC.

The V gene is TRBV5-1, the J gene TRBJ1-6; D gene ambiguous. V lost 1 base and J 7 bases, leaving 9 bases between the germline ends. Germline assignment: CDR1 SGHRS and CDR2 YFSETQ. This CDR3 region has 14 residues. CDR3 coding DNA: TGCGCCAGCAGCTTGCCGGACGAAAATTCACCCCTCCACTTT. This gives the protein CASSLPDENSPLHF.

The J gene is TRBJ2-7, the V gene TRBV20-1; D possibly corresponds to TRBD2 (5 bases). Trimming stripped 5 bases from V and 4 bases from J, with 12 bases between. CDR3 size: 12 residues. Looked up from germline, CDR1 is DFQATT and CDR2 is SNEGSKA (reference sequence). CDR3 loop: CSASSGLYEQYF. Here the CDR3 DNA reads TGCAGTGCTTCGAGCGGACTGTACGAGCAGTACTTC.

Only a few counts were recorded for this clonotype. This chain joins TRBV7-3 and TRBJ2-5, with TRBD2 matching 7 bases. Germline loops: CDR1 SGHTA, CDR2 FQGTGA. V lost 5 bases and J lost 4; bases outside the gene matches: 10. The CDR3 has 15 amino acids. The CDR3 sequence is CASSRREGSRETQYF. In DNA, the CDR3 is TGTGCCAGCAGCCGTAGGGAGGGTTCGAGAGAGACCCAGTACTTC. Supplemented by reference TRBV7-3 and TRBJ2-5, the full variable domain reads GAGVSQTPSNKVTEKGKYVELRCDPISGHTALYWYRQSLGQGPEFLIYFQGTGAADDSGLPNDRFFAVRPEGSVSTLKIQRTERGDSAVYLCASSRREGSRETQYFGPGTRLLVL.

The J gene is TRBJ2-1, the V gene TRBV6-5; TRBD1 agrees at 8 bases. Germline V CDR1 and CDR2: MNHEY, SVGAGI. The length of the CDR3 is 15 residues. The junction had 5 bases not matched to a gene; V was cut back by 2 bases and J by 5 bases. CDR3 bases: TGTGCCAGCAGTTACCCGGGACAGGAAAACAATGAGCAGTTCTTC. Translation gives CASSYPGQENNEQFF.

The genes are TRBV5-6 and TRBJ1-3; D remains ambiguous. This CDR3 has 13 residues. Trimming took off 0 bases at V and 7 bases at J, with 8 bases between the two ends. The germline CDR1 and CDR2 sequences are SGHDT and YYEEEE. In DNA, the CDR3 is TGTGCCAGCAGCTTGGCTACCAGGAACACCATATATTTT. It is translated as CASSLATRNTIYF.

The CDR3 here is CASSDWQGEAFF. The CDR3 DNA follows: TGTGCCAGCAGTGATTGGCAGGGAGAAGCTTTCTTT. The V call is TRBV25-1, the J call TRBJ1-1; a possible D gene is TRBD1 (5 bases). Germline assignment: CDR1 MGHDK and CDR2 SYGVNS. V was shortened by 3 bases and J by 8 bases, with 10 bases between the two germline ends. The CDR3 runs to 12 residues.

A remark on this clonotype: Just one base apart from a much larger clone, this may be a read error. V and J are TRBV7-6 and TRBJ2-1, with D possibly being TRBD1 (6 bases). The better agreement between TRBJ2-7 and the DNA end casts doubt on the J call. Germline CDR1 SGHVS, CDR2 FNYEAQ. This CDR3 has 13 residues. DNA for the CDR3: TGTGCCAGCAGCAGCACAGGGAACAATGAGCAGTACTTC. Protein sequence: CASSSTGNNEQYF.

CDR3 nucleotide sequence: TGCGCCAGCAGCCAAGGACAGCCCTACACTGAAGCTTTCTTT. It codes for CASSQGQPYTEAFF. V usage is TRBV4-3 and J usage is TRBJ1-1; perhaps TRBD1 as D (5 bases). The CDR3 contains 14 residues. V was cut by 1 base and J by 3 bases, with 9 bases left in between. The germline V gene has CDR1 LGHNA and CDR2 YSLEER.

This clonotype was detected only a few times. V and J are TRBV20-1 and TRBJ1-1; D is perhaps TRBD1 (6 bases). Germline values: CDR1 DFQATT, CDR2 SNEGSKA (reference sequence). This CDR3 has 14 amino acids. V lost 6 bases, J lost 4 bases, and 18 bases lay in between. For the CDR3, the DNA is TGCAGTGCCACGACAATATCGGGGGCCACTGAAGCTTTCTTT. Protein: CSATTISGATEAFF.

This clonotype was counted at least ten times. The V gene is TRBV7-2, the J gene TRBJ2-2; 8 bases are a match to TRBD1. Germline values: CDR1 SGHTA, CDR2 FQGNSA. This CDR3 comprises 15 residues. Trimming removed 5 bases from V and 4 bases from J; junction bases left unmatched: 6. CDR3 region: CASSQTGAGTGELFF. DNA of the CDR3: TGTGCCAGCAGCCAGACAGGGGCGGGCACCGGGGAGCTGTTTTTT.

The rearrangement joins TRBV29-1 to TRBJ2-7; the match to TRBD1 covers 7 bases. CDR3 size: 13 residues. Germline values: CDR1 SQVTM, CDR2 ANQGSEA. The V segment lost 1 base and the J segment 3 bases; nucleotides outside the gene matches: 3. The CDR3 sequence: CSVEVTGVYEQYF. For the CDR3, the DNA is TGCAGCGTTGAAGTAACAGGGGTCTACGAGCAGTACTTC.

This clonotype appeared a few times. The CDR3 loop reads CASSSGTEWESEQFF. CDR3 coding DNA: TGCGCCAGCAGCTCCGGGACCGAATGGGAGAGTGAGCAGTTCTTC. This chain uses TRBV5-1 with TRBJ2-1; tentatively, D is TRBD1 or TRBD2 (5 bases each). V was shortened by 3 bases and J by 9 bases, with 19 bases between the two germline ends. The CDR3 contains 15 residues. Germline V gives CDR1 SGHRS, CDR2 YFSETQ. Based on the CDR3 plus reference TRBV5-1 and TRBJ2-1, the full variable domain is KAGVTQTPRYLIKTRGQQVTLSCSPISGHRSVSWYQQTPGQGLQFLFEYFSETQRNKGNFPGRFSGRQFSNSRSEMNVSTLELGDSALYLCASSSGTEWESEQFFGPGTRLTVL.

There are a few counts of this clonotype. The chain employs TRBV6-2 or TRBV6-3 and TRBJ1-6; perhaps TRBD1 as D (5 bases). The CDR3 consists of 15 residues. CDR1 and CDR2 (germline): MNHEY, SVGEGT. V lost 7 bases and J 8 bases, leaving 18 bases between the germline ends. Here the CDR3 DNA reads TGTGCCAGCAAAAAGACCTCTGTGGGGGATTCACCCCTCCACTTT. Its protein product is CASKKTSVGDSPLHF.

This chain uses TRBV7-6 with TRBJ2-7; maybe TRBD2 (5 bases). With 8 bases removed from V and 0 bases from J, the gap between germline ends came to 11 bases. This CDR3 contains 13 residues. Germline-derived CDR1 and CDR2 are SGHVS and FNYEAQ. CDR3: CASSVGSSYEQYF. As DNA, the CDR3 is TGTGCCAGCTCCGTGGGGAGCTCCTACGAGCAGTACTTC.

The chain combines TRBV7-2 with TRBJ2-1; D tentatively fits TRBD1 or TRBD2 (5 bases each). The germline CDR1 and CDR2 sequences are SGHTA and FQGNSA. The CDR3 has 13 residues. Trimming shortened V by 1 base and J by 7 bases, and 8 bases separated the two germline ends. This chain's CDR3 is CASSLDWGNEQFF. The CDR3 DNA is TGTGCCAGCAGCTTAGATTGGGGGAATGAGCAGTTCTTC.

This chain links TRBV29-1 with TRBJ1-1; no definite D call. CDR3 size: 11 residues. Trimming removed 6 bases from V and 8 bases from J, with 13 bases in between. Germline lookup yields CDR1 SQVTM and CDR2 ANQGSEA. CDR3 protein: CSVKAVVEAFF. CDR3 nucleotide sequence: TGCAGCGTGAAGGCGGTAGTAGAAGCTTTCTTT.

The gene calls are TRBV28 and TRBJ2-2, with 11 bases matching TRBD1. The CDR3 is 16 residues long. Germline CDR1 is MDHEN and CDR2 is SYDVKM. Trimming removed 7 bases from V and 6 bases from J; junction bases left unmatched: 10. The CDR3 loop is CASIIGGGQGAGELFF. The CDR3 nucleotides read TGTGCCAGCATTATAGGAGGGGGACAGGGGGCCGGGGAGCTGTTTTTT.

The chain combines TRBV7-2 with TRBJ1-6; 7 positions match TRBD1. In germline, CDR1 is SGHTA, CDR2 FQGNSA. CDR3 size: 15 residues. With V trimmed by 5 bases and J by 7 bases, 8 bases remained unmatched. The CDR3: CASSVLTGLNSPLHF. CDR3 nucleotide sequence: TGTGCCAGCAGCGTCTTGACAGGGCTCAATTCACCCCTCCACTTT.